This T cell receptor beta chain was observed in a study of vaccination and CD4 T cells after COVID-19 (dated by TCRdb to between 2021 and 2023). For the study in its entirety: Every convalescent patient had a positive nasal swab PCR test for SARS-CoV-2, with mild disease in roughly ten patients and severe disease in one. The convalescent cohort included six males and four females, with two Hispanic individuals, seven Caucasians, two Asians and one multiracial person. Participants got two doses of the Pfizer-BioNTech BNT162b2 vaccine (n=8) or two doses of the Moderna mRNA-1273 vaccine (n=2). Post-COVID blood samples were collected from convalescent patients a median of approximately 93 days after diagnosis, with a range of roughly 30 to 170 days. Post-vaccine blood samples were taken a median of approximately 76 days after the second vaccine dose, with a range of roughly 13 to 250 days. Culture stimuli were overlapping spike peptide pools from SARS-CoV-2 and from the common cold coronaviruses HCoV-NL63, HCoV-OC43 and HCoV-229E. Control cultures used a CEFX viral epitope pool as positive control, an HIV-1 Nef peptide pool as negative control, or no peptide. In 10 COVID-19 convalescent patients and a handful of infection-naive healthy vaccine recipients, the spike-specific CD4+ TCR repertoire before mRNA vaccination was compared with the repertoire after mRNA vaccination.

The treatment or condition label, as the study defines it: approximately nine-day PBMC culture with coronavirus spike peptide pools or control peptides (ViraFEST assay). To expand antigen-specific T cells with peptide pools and then pick out the expanded clonotypes through TCR sequencing, the study relied on the ViraFEST assay. The positive SARS-CoV-2 PCR tests of the convalescent patients were dated from March to December 2020, before the Alpha, Beta and Delta variants emerged in the United States. Each well held some 2 million PBMCs cultured in IMDM containing approximately 5% human AB serum and about 10 IU/ml IL-2, with approximately 9.2 ug/ml peptide pools added. On days 3 and 7, half of the culture medium was replaced with fresh IL-2-containing medium. After roughly nine days of culture, CD4+ T cells were isolated by negative selection using the EasySep CD4+ T cell isolation kit. Ficoll-Paque Plus gradient centrifugation was used to isolate PBMCs from whole blood, and the isolated PBMCs were then either used fresh or cryopreserved at -140C. Each culture condition was generally run in triplicate wells.

Library method: PCR. At the Johns Hopkins FTIC core, DNA from the cultured CD4+ T cells underwent TCR sequencing with the Oncomine TCR Beta short-read assay. The QIAamp micro DNA kit was used to extract genomic DNA from the cultured CD4+ T cells. Oncomine TCR Beta libraries made from cultured CD4+ T cells were pooled using unique dual indexes and sequenced on an Illumina iSeq 100. On the study's bioinformatics: Non-productive sequences were removed, and CDR3s not starting with C, not ending with F or W, or shorter than 7 amino acids were discarded. Antigen-specific clonotypes were identified with the MANAFEST web application by comparing peptide-stimulated wells with reference and other culture wells. An FDR below 0.05, an odds ratio above 5, and a productive frequency above 0.1% in at least two of three replicate wells were required for clones to be considered positive. Cross-reactive clonotypes were defined as significantly expanded in both SARS-CoV-2 spike wells and at least one common cold coronavirus spike condition. CDR3 homology was assessed with Levenshtein distances (stringdist) and unrooted phylogenetic trees (ape) in R version 3.6.1. Starting from the raw public reads, TCRdb applied fastp trimming at Q25, assembled clones with MiXCR and retained in-frame beta chains. A single entry per CDR3 protein holds the most common genes and DNA from its merged rows. These V and J calls originate from TCRdb's pipeline instead of the authors' own analysis. This sample is represented by around 13,000 distinct CDR3 sequences; roughly 76% of them were singletons. The ten largest account for 20% to 25% of the sample.

In regard to this clonotype: Its cognate antigen has yet to be identified. No much larger clonotype is one base removed from it; base qualities were not supplied.

On the study overall, not on this receptor specifically: An increase in the median number of SARS-CoV-2-reactive clonotypes from some 20 after infection to 35 to 40 after vaccination was observed, but the change was not found to be significant. Among the post-vaccine SARS-CoV-2-reactive clones in convalescent patients, a median 86.3% showed up only after vaccination, which suggests vaccine-specific priming. Of the vaccine-specific clones in convalescent patients, 304 of 307, or nearly all, reacted only to SARS-CoV-2 spike and did not cross-react with common cold coronaviruses. Only a relatively small number of convalescent patients were included in the study, and early timepoints following natural infection were not analyzed.

CDR1 and CDR2 are read off the germline V gene as SGHTA and FQGNSA. The V and J ends are trimmed by 1 base and 7 bases, leaving 13 bases between them. The CDR3 has 14 amino acids, counting the end cysteine and phenylalanine. Here the CDR3 DNA is all that survives: 42 bases in frame from base 1. The receptor chain draws on TRBV7-2 and TRBJ1-2; 5 matching bases give a weak D call of TRBD1. The sequenced material came from CD4+ T cells from blood, cultured in vitro. The source is a human donor who had recovered from COVID-19. DNA sequence: TGTGCCAGCAGCTTAGGGCCAAATGGGGGTGGCTACACCTTC. It is translated as CASSLGPNGGGYTF.